The 2 T cell receptor beta chains below all came from one sample that was sequenced in a study of T cells in Graves' hyperthyroidism and ophthalmopathy. Researchers took RNA transcripts and amplified the TCR beta CDR3 regions from them. First-round RT-PCR targeting the TCR CDR3 was performed with the HTBI primer set. A single record per CDR3 protein comes from TCRdb applying MiXCR to the multiplex PCR reads. The data show around 600,000 distinct CDR3 sequences, about 45% seen once. The specimen sequenced was peripheral blood or thyroid tissue (not recorded which). These receptor sequences come from an adult man with Graves' disease, either hyperthyroidism or ophthalmopathy (not recorded which).

This clonotype was observed a handful of times. The chain uses TRBV24-1 and TRBJ1-5; D ambiguous. Germline V lookup: CDR1 KGHDR, CDR2 SFDVKD. The CDR3 contains 8 residues. The V gene lost 7 bases and the J gene lost 9 bases, with 0 bases spanning the gap. The CDR3 spells CATRPQHF. The CDR3 bases are TGTGCCACCAGGCCCCAGCATTTT.

This clonotype was seen more than once but under ten times. This chain joins TRBV12-3 or TRBV12-4 and TRBJ1-4, with 8 bases identical to TRBD1. CDR3 length: 14 amino acids. The CDR3 sequence: CASALQGANEKLFF. As DNA, the CDR3 is TGTGCTAGTGCCCTCCAGGGGGCGAATGAAAAACTGTTTTTT.